Below, 8 T cell receptor beta chains from the same sample are listed, as sequenced in a study of shared clonotypes between healthy human individuals. CD8 cells regarded as naive lacked CD45RO, were positively chosen for CCR7, and omitted terminally differentiated effector memory CD45RA+ cells. Measured with immunoSEQ multiplex PCR; TCRdb has only the in-frame clones, and not every one. The sample consists of a few million clones, just under 95% of them appearing once. Sequenced input: naive CD8+ T cells from PBMCs. These receptors were obtained from a man aged 18 to 35 in good health. Some clones in this sample may be carry-over from other donors' samples.

The gene calls are TRBV9 and TRBJ2-3; unclear D gene. The V and J ends lost 0 bases and 4 bases respectively, with 9 bases between them. Germline V gene data show CDR1 as SGDLS and CDR2 as YYNGEE. This CDR3 contains 14 residues. The chain's CDR3 is CASSVGDGSDTQYF. The DNA of the CDR3 is TGTGCCAGCAGCGTAGGTGATGGCTCAGATACGCAGTATTTT.

This clone was detected once. The chain couples TRBV4-3 to TRBJ2-1, with D hard to call. Germline lookup yields CDR1 LGHNA and CDR2 YSLEER. V lost 1 base and J lost 8, with 12 bases in between. CDR3 length: 14 residues. This CDR3 is CASSQGSSIDEQFF. CDR3 nucleotides: TGCGCCAGCAGCCAAGGGTCCTCCATCGATGAGCAGTTCTTC.

The rearrangement uses TRBV6-1 and TRBJ2-7; D remains ambiguous. V lost 0 bases to trimming and J lost 3 bases, with 15 bases between them. The CDR3 loop spans 16 amino acids. The germline CDR1 and CDR2 sequences are MNHNS and SASEGT. The CDR3, as DNA: TGTGCCAGCAGTGAAGCGCTTCGAGTGATCGGCTACGAGCAGTACTTC. This codes for CASSEALRVIGYEQYF.

The chain couples TRBV6-5 to TRBJ2-2; no clear D gene. Germline V gene sequence: CDR1 MNHEY, CDR2 SVGAGI. V was shortened by 10 bases and J by 1 base, with 7 bases between the two germline ends. The CDR3 sequence is 12 residues long. CDR3 in amino acids: CATGQNTGELFF. In DNA form, the CDR3 reads TGTGCCACTGGGCAGAACACCGGGGAGCTGTTTTTT.

The chain has TRBV28 and TRBJ2-3; maybe TRBD2 (5 bases). V shed 3 bases and J shed 4 bases, with 11 bases lying between them. This CDR3 is built from 14 residues. The V gene's germline CDR1 is MDHEN and CDR2 SYDVKM. In nucleotides, the CDR3 is TGTGCCAGCAGTTTGCCGGGAATCGCAGATACGCAGTATTTT. Encoded protein: CASSLPGIADTQYF.

This chain's CDR3 is CSVGGEEQFF. CDR3 DNA: TGCAGCGTGGGGGGTGAAGAGCAGTTCTTC. The V call is TRBV29-1, the J call TRBJ2-1, with D maybe TRBD2 (6 bases). V was shortened by 6 bases and J by 10 bases, with 10 bases between the two germline ends. This CDR3 has 10 amino acids. The germline gives CDR1 SQVTM, CDR2 ANQGSEA.

This clone was observed a single time. The chain combines TRBV6-1 with TRBJ2-4; D perhaps matches TRBD2 (7 bases). CDR3 length: 21 amino acids. V lost 1 base, J lost 0 bases, and 25 bases lay in between. Germline V gene data show CDR1 as MNHNS and CDR2 as SASEGT. The CDR3 spells CASSEDFGGLRPIVAKNIQYF. The CDR3 DNA sequence: TGTGCCAGCAGTGAAGATTTCGGGGGGCTCCGACCCATCGTAGCCAAAAACATTCAGTACTTC.

The table lists this clone with a count of one. The rearrangement links TRBV27 to TRBJ2-1, with 8 bases lining up with TRBD1. Germline trimming cut 0 bases from V and 2 bases from J; bases unmatched to any gene: 3. Germline V CDR1 and CDR2: MNHEY, SMNVEV (reference sequence). CDR3 length: 16 amino acids. The CDR3 protein is CASSLSTGEAYNEQFF. The CDR3 region has the DNA TGTGCCAGCAGTTTATCGACAGGGGAGGCCTACAATGAGCAGTTCTTC.